This T cell receptor beta chain came from a study of blood T cell repertoires in COVID-19. Study summary: Samples taken during acute and convalescent COVID-19 were collected in the United States, Italy and Spain. The cDNA or gDNA used as material had been derived from T cells, B-cell-depleted T cells, or PBMCs.

Under the authors' procedure: Researchers report that nucleated cell counts were estimated from reference gene primer amplification. The table came from immunoSEQ multiplex PCR; TCRdb's copy has only in-frame clones and leaves some out. The V and J calls and clone size come from that table; D and trimming were worked out from the DNA. The sample lists under 250,000 clones; approximately 82% were seen once. This clone was recorded a few times. Sequences were obtained from peripheral blood. The receptor's source is a woman in her 70s with active or convalescent COVID-19.

The CDR3 sequence is CASSLQTNYGYTF. The CDR3 DNA follows: TGTGCCAGCAGCTTACAGACTAACTATGGCTACACCTTC. The chain is built from TRBV7-9 and TRBJ1-2, with unresolved D. Germline V CDR1 and CDR2: SEHNR, FQNEAQ (reference sequence). The V and J ends lost 2 bases and 0 bases respectively, with 4 bases between them. The CDR3 is made up of 13 amino acids. Supplemented by reference TRBV7-9 and TRBJ1-2, the full variable domain reads DTGVSQNPRHKITKRGQNVTFRCDPISEHNRLYWYRQTLGQGPEFLTYFQNEAQLEKSRLLSDRFSAERPKGSFSTLEIQRTEQGDSAMYLCASSLQTNYGYTFGSGTRLTVV.